A single sample is the source of the 25 T cell receptor beta chains below, sequenced in a study of post-analysis software for immune sequencing data. Their antigens are not known. Study conclusions and caveats: Higher frequency in patients than in controls was seen for roughly five TRBV segments, with TRBV5-6, TRBV5-1 and TRBV20-1 among them.

Prepared TCR beta cDNA libraries contained unique molecular identifiers. One entry per CDR3 protein results from TCRdb running MiXCR on the PCR reads. The sample has fewer than 550,000 distinct CDR3 sequences, roughly 34% seen once. Sample: blood. These receptors were collected from a girl aged 2-17 years with multiple sclerosis.

A few counts support this clonotype. The chain is built from TRBV24-1 and TRBJ1-1; TRBD1 is a possible D gene (6 bases). This CDR3 contains 16 residues. Germline V gene lookup returns CDR1 KGHDR and CDR2 SFDVKD. V dropped 2 bases and J dropped 5 bases, with 17 bases sitting between them. The CDR3: CATSDSATGLVTEAFF. The CDR3 bases are TGTGCCACCAGTGATTCCGCGACAGGATTAGTGACTGAAGCTTTCTTT.

In this sample, this clonotype turned up a few times. The chain carries TRBV5-4 and TRBJ2-1, with unresolved D. The CDR3 spans 11 residues. V shed 4 bases and J shed 8 bases, with 7 bases lying between them. Per the germline V gene, CDR1 is SGHNT and CDR2 is YYREEE (reference sequence). The CDR3 DNA reads TGTGCCAGCAGCGATAACGATGAGCAGTTCTTC. Translation gives CASSDNDEQFF.

The rearrangement links TRBV5-1 to TRBJ2-3, with 7 bases lining up with TRBD1. V shed 4 bases and J 8 bases; nucleotides not matched to a gene: 13. Germline-derived CDR1 and CDR2 are SGHRS and YFSETQ. The CDR3 runs to 15 residues. The CDR3 DNA is TGCGCCAGCAGCCAGCGACAGGGAGAGGGGACTACGCAGTATTTT. This codes for CASSQRQGEGTTQYF.

This clonotype has just a few counts. This chain links TRBV15 with TRBJ2-3; D not certain. The CDR3 sequence is 16 residues long. The germline V gene encodes CDR1 LNHNV and CDR2 YYDKDF (reference sequence). V lost 0 bases, J lost 2 bases, and 12 bases lay in between. CDR3 residues: CATSRDYGQNTDTQYF. In nucleotides, the CDR3 is TGTGCCACCAGCAGAGATTACGGCCAGAACACAGATACGCAGTATTTT.

There are a few counts of this clonotype. The chain links TRBV9 to TRBJ2-3; D call uncertain. Looked up from germline, CDR1 is SGDLS and CDR2 is YYNGEE. With 2 bases removed from V and 2 bases from J, the gap between germline ends came to 9 bases. This CDR3 is 14 amino acids long. Written as DNA, the CDR3 is TGTGCCAGCAGCGTCCCCCTCTACACAGATACGCAGTATTTT. Amino acid sequence: CASSVPLYTDTQYF.

The genes are TRBV7-9 and TRBJ2-7, with 8 positions matching TRBD1. The CDR3 runs 14 residues. Germline-derived CDR1 and CDR2 are SEHNR and FQNEAQ (reference sequence). The V and J ends lost 5 bases and 1 base, in that order; junction bases with no gene match: 4. The CDR3 spells CASSHRDRSYEQYF. For the CDR3, the DNA is TGTGCCAGCAGCCATAGGGACAGGTCCTACGAGCAGTACTTC.

This clonotype was seen a handful of times. The chain combines TRBV27 with TRBJ2-5; D gene ambiguous. Germline V CDR1 and CDR2: MNHEY, SMNVEV (reference sequence). The V gene lost 4 bases and the J gene lost 0 bases, with 6 bases spanning the gap. The CDR3 totals 13 residues. CDR3 bases: TGTGCCAGCAGTTCTCAAGACCAAGAGACCCAGTACTTC. It translates to CASSSQDQETQYF.

This clonotype was observed a handful of times. The rearrangement links TRBV7-8 to TRBJ1-1; D is undetermined. Germline lookup yields CDR1 SGHVS and CDR2 FQNEAQ. V was shortened by 0 bases and J by 5 bases, with 10 bases between the two germline ends. This CDR3 has 14 amino acids. The CDR3 sequence: CASSLALRVTEAFF. CDR3 in DNA: TGTGCCAGCAGCTTAGCGCTGAGGGTGACTGAAGCTTTCTTT.

Only a few counts were recorded for this clonotype. The chain recombines TRBV11-2 with TRBJ1-1; 9 nucleotides line up with TRBD1. The CDR3 length is 17 residues. CDR1 and CDR2 (germline): SGHAT, FQNNGV. After removal of 2 bases from V and 11 bases from J, the junction contained 18 bases not matched to a gene. CDR3 sequence (DNA): TGTGCCAGCAGCTTATCAACCGGACAGGGGTCCCGGCCTGCCGCTTTCTTT. The encoded protein is CASSLSTGQGSRPAAFF.

As regards this clonotype: The CDR3 carries no conserved terminal phenylalanine or tryptophan, so it likely arises from a read error. V usage is TRBV27 and J usage is TRBJ2-7; D ambiguous. The germline V and J ends were trimmed by 5 bases and 1 base, with 9 bases remaining between them. Germline V gives CDR1 MNHEY, CDR2 SMNVEV (reference sequence). CDR3 length: 13 residues. Written as DNA, the CDR3 is TGTGCCAGCAGTCCCATTTATTCCTACGAGCAGTACTGC. It translates to CASSPIYSYEQYC.

This clonotype was seen a handful of times. The rearrangement uses TRBV20-1 and TRBJ2-3; no firm D call. The CDR3 is made up of 11 amino acids. Trimming removed 5 bases from V and 2 bases from J, with 5 bases in between. Germline lookup yields CDR1 DFQATT and CDR2 SNEGSKA (reference sequence). CDR3 DNA: TGCAGTGCTGAGACCACAGATACGCAGTATTTT. Translation: CSAETTDTQYF.

Details on this clonotype: Relative to the germline gene, one junction end is altered; a read error may explain this. The chain employs TRBV4-1 and TRBJ2-4, with 9 nucleotides matching TRBD1. CDR1 and CDR2 (germline): MGHRA, YSYEKL. This CDR3 contains 16 residues. Here the CDR3 reads CAGSQLGTGGFYLQYF. The CDR3 nucleotides are TGCGCCGGCAGCCAACTCGGAACAGGGGGCTTCTATCTTCAGTACTTC.

This clonotype was recorded at least ten times. The rearrangement joins TRBV6-6 to TRBJ1-2, with 9 bases matching TRBD1. CDR3 length: 16 residues. Per the germline V gene, CDR1 is MNHNY and CDR2 is SVGAGI (reference sequence). The V segment lost 2 bases and the J segment 4 bases; nucleotides outside the gene matches: 8. CDR3 in amino acids: CASSYPRTGDPYGYTF. The DNA for the CDR3 is TGTGCCAGCAGTTACCCAAGGACAGGGGACCCCTATGGCTACACCTTC.

This clonotype was seen a few times. The gene calls are TRBV5-1 and TRBJ2-1; the D is unclear. The germline V gene has CDR1 SGHRS and CDR2 YFSETQ. The CDR3 runs 15 residues. The germline V and J ends were trimmed by 2 bases and 0 bases, with 9 bases remaining between them. This CDR3 is CASSFWRSSYNEQFF. In DNA form, the CDR3 reads TGCGCCAGCAGCTTCTGGCGGAGCTCCTACAATGAGCAGTTCTTC.

This sequence joins TRBV5-8 and TRBJ2-1; 8 nucleotides align to TRBD2. Germline CDR1 reads SGHTS; CDR2 reads YDEGEE. The CDR3 covers 14 residues. With 0 bases clipped from V and 10 bases from J, the junction kept 6 bases outside the gene matches. CDR3 nucleotides: TGTGCCAGCAGCTTGGCACTAGCGGACCGCGAGCAGTTCTTC. As protein: CASSLALADREQFF.

The gene calls are TRBV27 and TRBJ2-1, with 7 bases matching TRBD1. Per germline, CDR1 MNHEY and CDR2 SMNVEV (reference sequence). After removal of 5 bases from V and 11 bases from J, the junction contained 12 bases not matched to a gene. The CDR3 runs to 14 residues. For the CDR3, the DNA is TGTGCCAGCAGTCCTCCGGGACAGCTTTACCAGCAGTTCTTC. Amino acid sequence: CASSPPGQLYQQFF.

The chain is built from TRBV20-1 and TRBJ2-2; D gene unclear. V was shortened by 5 bases and J by 0 bases, with 13 bases between the two germline ends. The germline V gene encodes CDR1 DFQATT and CDR2 SNEGSKA (reference sequence). The CDR3 is 15 residues long. For the CDR3, the DNA is TGCAGTGCTCGCCCCGACTCCGCGAACACCGGGGAGCTGTTTTTT. Amino acids: CSARPDSANTGELFF.

This rearrangement joins TRBV12-3 or TRBV12-4 to TRBJ1-2, with 7 bases matching TRBD1. The CDR3 sequence is 14 residues long. V lost 7 bases and J lost 2; bases outside the gene matches: 7. In DNA, the CDR3 is TGTGCCAGCACCCTTGGGGGACAGAACTATGGCTACACCTTC. Encoded protein: CASTLGGQNYGYTF.

This clonotype appeared a few times. V and J are TRBV6-1 and TRBJ2-3; TRBD1 agrees at 9 bases. Germline CDR1 reads MNHNS; CDR2 reads SASEGT. Trimming took 7 bases from V and 4 from J; bases not matched to a gene: 6. The CDR3 loop spans 14 amino acids. The CDR3 is CASNMDRGADTQYF. CDR3 sequence (DNA): TGTGCCAGCAATATGGACAGGGGAGCAGATACGCAGTATTTT.

The V and J genes are TRBV2 and TRBJ1-6, with 9 bases lining up with TRBD1. The CDR3 spans 17 residues. After removal of 5 bases from V and 10 bases from J, the junction contained 15 bases not matched to a gene. Germline lookup yields CDR1 SNHLY and CDR2 FYNNEI. In DNA, the CDR3 is TGTGCCAGCAGTCCCCGAGGGACAGGGCAACGGGGATCACCCCTCCACTTT. Translated, it gives CASSPRGTGQRGSPLHF.

The V call is TRBV21-1, the J call TRBJ1-1; TRBD1 is taken as the D call from the table, unchecked against the DNA. TRBV21-1 is a pseudogene segment. This CDR3 comprises 19 residues. CDR3 in amino acids: CASCKSRDRVFRARAEAFF. Here the CDR3 DNA reads TGTGCCAGCTGCAAGTCCCGGGACAGGGTTTTTAGGGCCCGGGCGGAAGCTTTCTTT.

This clonotype occurred a few times. V and J are TRBV6-1 and TRBJ1-1; D unresolved. Germline CDR1 reads MNHNS; CDR2 reads SASEGT. The V and J ends lost 5 bases and 2 bases respectively, with 6 bases between them. CDR3 length equals 12 residues. Here the CDR3 reads CASSFKNTEAFF. The CDR3 bases are TGTGCCAGCAGTTTCAAAAACACTGAAGCTTTCTTT.

The CDR3 is CASSPRGFGFGNTIYF. For the CDR3, the DNA is TGTGCCAGCAGCCCTAGGGGTTTCGGCTTTGGAAACACCATATATTTT. The chain is built from TRBV7-9 and TRBJ1-3; possibly TRBD1 for D (5 bases). CDR3 size: 16 residues. Trimming took 5 bases from V and 3 from J, leaving 17 bases between them. The V gene's germline CDR1 is SEHNR and CDR2 FQNEAQ (reference sequence).

Ten or more counts support this clonotype. The J gene is TRBJ2-7, the V gene TRBV10-3, with 11 nucleotides matching TRBD1. CDR3 size: 14 residues. Trimming cost V 11 bases and J 9 bases; bases outside gene matches: 15. Germline V gene lookup returns CDR1 ENHRY and CDR2 SYGVKD. The CDR3 is CAGSPGQGVYWQYF. The CDR3 coding sequence is TGTGCCGGCTCTCCGGGACAGGGGGTTTATTGGCAGTACTTC.

This clonotype was detected only a few times. The chain uses TRBV28 and TRBJ2-7; D unresolved. Germline V CDR1 and CDR2: MDHEN, SYDVKM. Trimming cost V 1 base and J 6 bases, with 13 bases left between them. The CDR3 has 14 amino acids. The CDR3 loop reads CASSLSGSRSEQYF. CDR3 DNA: TGTGCCAGCAGTTTATCCGGGTCGCGCTCCGAGCAGTACTTC.